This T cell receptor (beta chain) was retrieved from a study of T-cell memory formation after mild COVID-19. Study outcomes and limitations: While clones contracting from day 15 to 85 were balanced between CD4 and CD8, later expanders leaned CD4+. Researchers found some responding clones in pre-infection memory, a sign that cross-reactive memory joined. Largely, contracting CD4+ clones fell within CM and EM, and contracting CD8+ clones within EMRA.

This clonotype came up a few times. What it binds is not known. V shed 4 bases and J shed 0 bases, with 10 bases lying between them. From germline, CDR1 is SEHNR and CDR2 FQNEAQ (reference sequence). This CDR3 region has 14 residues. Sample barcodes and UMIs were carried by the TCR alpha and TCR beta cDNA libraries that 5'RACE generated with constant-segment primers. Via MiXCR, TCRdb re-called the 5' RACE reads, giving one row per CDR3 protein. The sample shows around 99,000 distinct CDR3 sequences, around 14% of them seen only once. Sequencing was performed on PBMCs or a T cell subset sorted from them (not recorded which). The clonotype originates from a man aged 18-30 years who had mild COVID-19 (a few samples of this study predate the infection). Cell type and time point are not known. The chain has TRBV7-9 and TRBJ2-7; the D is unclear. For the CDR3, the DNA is TGTGCCAGCAGCTCTACTCATACCTCCTACGAGCAGTACGTC. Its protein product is CASSSTHTSYEQYV.